These 22 T cell receptor beta chains came from one sample sequenced in a study of cytomegalovirus exposure and HLA in healthy donors. Amplification used 60 Vbeta primers and 13 Jbeta primers. TCRdb's copy holds only in-frame clones and misses some; the assay was immunoSEQ multiplex PCR. Of about 41,000 clones listed, 65% to 85% were seen once; the top ten hold roughly 2.5%. Input material: PBMCs. The receptor set was obtained from a man between 50 and 59 years old in good health and CMV-seronegative.

The chain links TRBV12-5 to TRBJ1-2, with 8 bases that match TRBD1. The CDR3 extends over 14 amino acids. Germline V gives CDR1 LGHNT, CDR2 FRNRAP. V lost 2 bases and J lost 8; bases outside the gene matches: 7. The CDR3 region has the DNA TGTGCTAGTGGTTTGAAGCAGGGGGCCGCCGGCTACACCTTC. Protein: CASGLKQGAAGYTF.

The chain combines TRBV5-1 with TRBJ1-2, with TRBD1 matching 9 bases. The CDR3 contains 14 residues. Per the germline V gene, CDR1 is SGHRS and CDR2 is YFSETQ. Trimming removed 4 bases from V and 0 bases from J; junction bases left unmatched: 1. As DNA, the CDR3 is TGCGCCAGCAGCGGACAGGGGTCTAACTATGGCTACACCTTC. Translated, it gives CASSGQGSNYGYTF.

The V call is TRBV19, the J call TRBJ1-5; maybe TRBD1 (5 bases). The CDR3 sequence is 18 residues long. In germline, CDR1 is LNHDA, CDR2 SQIVND (reference sequence). Trimming took off 6 bases at V and 0 bases at J, with 21 bases between the two ends. The CDR3 loop is CASRSLQGGRVSNQPQHF. CDR3 sequence (DNA): TGTGCCAGTAGAAGTCTGCAGGGAGGCCGAGTTAGCAATCAGCCCCAGCATTTT.

The genes are TRBV6-1 and TRBJ2-1; no reliable D call. This CDR3 spans 14 amino acids. Germline V CDR1 and CDR2: MNHNS, SASEGT. V dropped 7 bases and J dropped 1 base, with 11 bases sitting between them. CDR3 loop: CASTSERSYNEQFF. CDR3 bases: TGTGCCAGCACCTCGGAGAGGTCCTACAATGAGCAGTTCTTC.

Here the CDR3 DNA reads TGTGCCAGCTCACTGGGACTAGCGGGAAATAATGAGCAGTTCTTC. It is translated as CASSLGLAGNNEQFF. The chain is built from TRBV18 and TRBJ2-1; 13 nucleotides agree with TRBD2. This CDR3 has 15 residues. Germline V gene sequence: CDR1 KGHSH, CDR2 LQKENI. V dropped 4 bases and J dropped 7; count of bases not matched to a gene: 4. The full variable domain, in which reference TRBV18 and TRBJ2-1 provide the parts outside the CDR3, is NAGVMQNPRHLVRRRGQEARLRCSPMKGHSHVYWYRQLPEEGLKFMVYLQKENIIDESGMPKERFSAEFPKEGPSILRIQQVVRGDSAAYFCASSLGLAGNNEQFFGPGTRLTVL.

The J gene is TRBJ1-5, the V gene TRBV5-1; TRBD1 is a possible D gene (5 bases). The V end lost 0 bases, the J end lost 6 bases, and 16 bases lay between the germline ends. CDR3 length equals 16 residues. The germline V gene encodes CDR1 SGHRS and CDR2 YFSETQ. Here the CDR3 DNA reads TGCGCCAGCAGCTTGGGGCAGGGTAAATCGAGTCAGCCCCAGCATTTT. Translating it yields CASSLGQGKSSQPQHF.

The chain has TRBV6-4 and TRBJ2-7, with 8 bases aligning to TRBD2. This CDR3 contains 13 residues. CDR1 is MRHNA, CDR2 SNTAGT, per germline. V lost 3 bases, J lost 6 bases, and 4 bases stayed unmatched. For the CDR3, the DNA is TGTGCCAGCAGTGAGACTAGCGTTTCCGAGCAGTACTTC. It codes for CASSETSVSEQYF.

V usage is TRBV7-2 and J usage is TRBJ1-2; TRBD1 agrees at 7 bases. V was pared by 5 bases and J by 8 bases, with 8 bases of the junction left unmatched. Germline V gene data show CDR1 as SGHTA and CDR2 as FQGNSA. The CDR3 is made up of 13 amino acids. The DNA of the CDR3 is TGTGCCAGCAGCCGCCAGGGGGAGAGGGGCTACACCTTC. Residues: CASSRQGERGYTF.

The V and J genes are TRBV2 and TRBJ1-5; 9 bases agree with TRBD1. CDR3 length: 15 residues. The germline CDR1 and CDR2 sequences are SNHLY and FYNNEI. Trimming at V came to 6 bases and at J to 6 bases, leaving 9 bases not matched to a gene. The CDR3 coding sequence is TGTGCCAGCAGCTTGAACACAGGGGGCTCTCAGCCCCAGCATTTT. As protein: CASSLNTGGSQPQHF.

This clone is a singleton in its sample. A junction boundary mismatches the germline segment, possibly from a read error. The chain is built from TRBV7-9 and TRBJ2-3; 12 bases line up with TRBD2. The CDR3 consists of 16 residues. Germline CDR1 reads SEHNR; CDR2 reads FQNEAQ (reference sequence). The CDR3 sequence: CSSSPRTSGGTDTQYF. The CDR3 DNA reads TGTTCCAGCAGCCCGAGGACTAGCGGGGGCACAGATACGCAGTATTTT.

J is TRBJ1-1 and V is TRBV9; 10 nucleotides agree with TRBD1. The CDR3 sequence is 16 residues long. With V trimmed by 3 bases and J by 6 bases, 11 bases remained unmatched. Germline V gives CDR1 SGDLS, CDR2 YYNGEE. Here the CDR3 reads CASSAVVGQGKSEAFF. DNA of the CDR3: TGTGCCAGCAGCGCAGTGGTGGGACAGGGGAAGTCTGAAGCTTTCTTT.

The genes are TRBV2 and TRBJ1-5; D gene ambiguous. Germline CDR1 and CDR2: SNHLY and FYNNEI. The CDR3 runs to 16 residues. Trimming left V 5 bases short and J 4 bases short, with 18 bases between. The CDR3 DNA reads as TGTGCCAGCAGTCCCCGGCCCGCTGGACTTAATCAGCCCCAGCATTTT. Translating gives CASSPRPAGLNQPQHF.

V and J are TRBV4-3 and TRBJ2-1; possibly TRBD1 for D (5 bases). The length of the CDR3 is 16 residues. Germline V CDR1 and CDR2: LGHNA, YSLEER. V lost 1 base and J 5 bases, leaving 15 bases between the germline ends. The DNA of the CDR3 is TGCGCCAGCAGCCAAGGGTGGAAGGAGACAGACAATGAGCAGTTCTTC. Translation gives CASSQGWKETDNEQFF.

The V gene is TRBV4-1, the J gene TRBJ2-7, with 7 bases matching TRBD2. Germline values: CDR1 MGHRA, CDR2 YSYEKL. V shed 1 base and J 2 bases; nucleotides not matched to a gene: 8. The CDR3 is made up of 16 amino acids. CDR3: CASSQVNSGYTYEQYF. In nucleotides, the CDR3 is TGCGCCAGCAGCCAAGTTAATAGCGGGTATACCTACGAGCAGTACTTC.

V is TRBV4-3 and J is TRBJ2-2, with TRBD2 matching over 7 bases. The ends lost 2 bases at V and 3 bases at J; junction bases unmatched: 3. The CDR3 sequence is 15 residues long. Germline lookup yields CDR1 LGHNA and CDR2 YSLEER. The CDR3 loop reads CASSQFGLDTGELFF. The CDR3 bases are TGCGCCAGCAGCCAATTCGGACTAGACACCGGGGAGCTGTTTTTT.

The table lists this clone with a count of one. The chain has TRBV6-1 and TRBJ2-3; D gene unclear. Between the trimmed V and J ends, which lost 7 bases and 6 bases, there was a span of 11 bases. This CDR3 is built from 12 residues. Germline-derived CDR1 and CDR2 are MNHNS and SASEGT. The DNA of the CDR3 is TGTGCCAGCAACCTCCCCGGGGATACGCAGTATTTT. This encodes CASNLPGDTQYF.

CDR3 sequence reads: CASSIGWDSLAYEQYF. The CDR3 DNA follows: TGTGCCAGCAGCATTGGATGGGACAGCCTAGCCTACGAGCAGTACTTC. J is TRBJ2-7 and V is TRBV9, with TRBD1 matching 7 bases. Trimming took 4 bases from V and 2 from J; bases not matched to a gene: 12. This CDR3 contains 16 residues. Germline CDR1 SGDLS, CDR2 YYNGEE.

The chain couples TRBV5-4 to TRBJ1-5, with D perhaps TRBD1 (6 bases). The CDR3 is made up of 16 amino acids. Germline CDR1 and CDR2: SGHNT and YYREEE (reference sequence). V was trimmed by 0 bases and J by 0 bases, leaving 10 bases between them. The DNA of the CDR3 is TGTGCCAGCAGCTTGGGGGGGCCAGATAGCAATCAGCCCCAGCATTTT. Amino acid sequence: CASSLGGPDSNQPQHF.

This chain joins TRBV18 and TRBJ2-2, with TRBD2 identical over 12 bases. Germline lookup yields CDR1 KGHSH and CDR2 LQKENI. Unmatched junction bases numbered 11, after V lost 3 bases and J lost 0 bases. The CDR3 runs 20 residues. This CDR3 is CASSPYRLAGDRANTGELFF. The CDR3 DNA is TGTGCCAGCTCACCGTATCGACTAGCGGGAGACCGCGCGAACACCGGGGAGCTGTTTTTT.

This chain uses TRBV6-1 with TRBJ2-5; D possibly corresponds to TRBD2 (5 bases). Trimming cost V 4 bases and J 5 bases, with 17 bases left between them. Germline V gene sequence: CDR1 MNHNS, CDR2 SASEGT. The CDR3 contains 15 residues. The CDR3 DNA is TGTGCCAGCAGTGCGGACGGACTCGGGTTGGAGACCCAGTACTTC. Amino acids: CASSADGLGLETQYF.

V usage is TRBV7-3 and J usage is TRBJ2-1, with TRBD1 matching over 9 bases. Trimming took 6 bases from V and 7 from J; bases not matched to a gene: 10. CDR1 and CDR2 from the germline V gene are SGHTA and FQGTGA. This CDR3 has 15 amino acids. CDR3 nucleotide sequence: TGTGCCAGCAGTGTCGGGACAGGGAGTAAAAATGAGCAGTTCTTC. This gives the protein CASSVGTGSKNEQFF.

The chain couples TRBV5-6 to TRBJ2-5, with 10 positions matching TRBD1. V lost 0 bases and J lost 4; bases outside the gene matches: 3. Germline V gives CDR1 SGHDT, CDR2 YYEEEE. This CDR3 region has 15 residues. CDR3 in amino acids: CASSLEGTGAETQYF. CDR3 in DNA: TGTGCCAGCAGCTTGGAGGGGACAGGGGCAGAGACCCAGTACTTC.